The clone carrying this TCR beta chain was seen ten or more times. These data originate in a study of blood T cells in healthy people across ages. Through a sample-barcoded 5' primer and a J-beta primer mix, a second PCR was run for roughly 7 to 11 cycles. CDR3-containing paired-end reads numbered at least 2.5 million in each sample. TCRdb used MiXCR to reprocess the 5' RACE reads, holding one entry per CDR3 protein. The top ten hold 15% to 20% of the sample, which has about 1 million distinct CDR3 sequences, 45% seen once. RNA extraction gave at least 5.5 micrograms of total RNA per sample. CDR3 length: 16 amino acids. The V end lost 5 bases, the J end lost 7 bases, and 24 bases lay between the germline ends. Per germline, CDR1 SQVTM and CDR2 ANQGSEA.

The TCR comes from an older woman in good health. Sample: blood. The chain links TRBV29-1 to TRBJ1-5, with D maybe TRBD1 (6 bases). The DNA for the CDR3 is TGCAGCGTTAAAAGCACCCGAACAGGGAATGGGCAGCCCCAGCATTTT. Translation gives CSVKSTRTGNGQPQHF.